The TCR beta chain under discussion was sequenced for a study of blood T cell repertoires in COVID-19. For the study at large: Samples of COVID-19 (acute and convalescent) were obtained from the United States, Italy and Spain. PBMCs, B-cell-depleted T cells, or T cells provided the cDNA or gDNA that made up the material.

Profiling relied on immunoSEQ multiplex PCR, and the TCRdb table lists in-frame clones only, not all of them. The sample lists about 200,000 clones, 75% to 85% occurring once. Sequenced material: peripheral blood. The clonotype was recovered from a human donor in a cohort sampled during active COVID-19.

CDR3 DNA: TGCGCCAGCAGTGGAAGGGGAGGGGGGTTTGACGAGCAGTACTTC. The encoded protein is CASSGRGGGFDEQYF. The chain recombines TRBV10-2 with TRBJ2-7; maybe TRBD2 (7 bases). This CDR3 spans 15 amino acids. The germline gives CDR1 WSHSY, CDR2 SAAADI. The V gene lost 4 bases and the J gene lost 5 bases, with 18 bases spanning the gap.